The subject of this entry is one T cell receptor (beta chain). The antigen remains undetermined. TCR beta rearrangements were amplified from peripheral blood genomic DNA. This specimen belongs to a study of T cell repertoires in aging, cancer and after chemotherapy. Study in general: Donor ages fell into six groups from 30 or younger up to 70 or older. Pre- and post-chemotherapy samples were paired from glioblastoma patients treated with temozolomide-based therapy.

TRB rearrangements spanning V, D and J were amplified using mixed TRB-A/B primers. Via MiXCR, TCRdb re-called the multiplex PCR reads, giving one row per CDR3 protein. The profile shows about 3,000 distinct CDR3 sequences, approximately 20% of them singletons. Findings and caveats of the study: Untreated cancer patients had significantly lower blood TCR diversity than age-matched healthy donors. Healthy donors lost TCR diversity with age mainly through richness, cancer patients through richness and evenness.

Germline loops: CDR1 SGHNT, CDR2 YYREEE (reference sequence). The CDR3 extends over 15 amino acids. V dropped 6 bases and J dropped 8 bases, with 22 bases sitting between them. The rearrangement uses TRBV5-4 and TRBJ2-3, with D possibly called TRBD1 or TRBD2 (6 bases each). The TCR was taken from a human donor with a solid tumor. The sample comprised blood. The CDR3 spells CASMPSPGGLLTQYF. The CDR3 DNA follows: TGTGCCAGCATGCCCAGCCCCGGGGGCCTCCTTACGCAGTATTTT. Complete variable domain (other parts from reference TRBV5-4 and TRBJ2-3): ETGVTQSPTHLIKTRGQQVTLRCSSQSGHNTVSWYQQALGQGPQFIFQYYREEENGRGNFPPRFSGLQFPNYSSELNVNALELDDSALYLCASMPSPGGLLTQYFGPGTRLTVL.